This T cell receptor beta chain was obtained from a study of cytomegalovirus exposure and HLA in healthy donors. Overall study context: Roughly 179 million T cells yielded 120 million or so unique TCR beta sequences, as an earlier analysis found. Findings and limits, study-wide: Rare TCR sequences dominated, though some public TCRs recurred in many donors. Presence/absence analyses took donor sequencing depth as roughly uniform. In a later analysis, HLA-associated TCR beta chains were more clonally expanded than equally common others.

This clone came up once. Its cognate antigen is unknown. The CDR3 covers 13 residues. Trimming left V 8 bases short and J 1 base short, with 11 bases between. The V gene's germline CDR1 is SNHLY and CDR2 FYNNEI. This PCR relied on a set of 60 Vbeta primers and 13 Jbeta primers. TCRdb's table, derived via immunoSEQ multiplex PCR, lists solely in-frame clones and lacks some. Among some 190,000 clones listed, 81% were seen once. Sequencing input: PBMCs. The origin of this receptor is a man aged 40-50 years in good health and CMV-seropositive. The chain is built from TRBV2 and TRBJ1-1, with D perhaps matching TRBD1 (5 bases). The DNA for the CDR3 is TGTGCCAGCCCAGGGCAGCCGAACACTGAAGCTTTCTTT. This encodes CASPGQPNTEAFF.